Each of the 24 T cell receptor beta chains below was sequenced from the same sample in a study of T cell responses to AZD1222 COVID-19 vaccine. TCRdb's copy holds only in-frame clones and misses some; the assay was immunoSEQ multiplex PCR. The sample includes fewer than 150,000 clones, 87% of them seen just once. This specimen consisted of peripheral blood, obtained on day 0 of AZD1222 vaccination. All receptors derive from an adult in good health.

This rearrangement joins TRBV5-5 to TRBJ1-3, with TRBD1 as a possible D gene (6 bases). The V and J ends lost 4 bases and 0 bases respectively, with 11 bases between them. CDR3 length equals 15 residues. Germline V gives CDR1 SGHKS, CDR2 YYEKEE (reference sequence). The CDR3 loop is CASSPQGSSGNTIYF. CDR3 DNA: TGTGCCAGCAGCCCCCAGGGGAGCTCTGGAAACACCATATATTTT.

The chain recombines TRBV3-1 (or the pseudogene TRBV3-2) with TRBJ2-2; D ambiguous. CDR3 size: 14 residues. Germline CDR1 reads LGHDT; CDR2 reads YNNKEL (reference sequence). V dropped 1 base and J dropped 11 bases, with 14 bases sitting between them. The CDR3 spells CASSQGASALELFF. The CDR3 coding sequence is TGTGCCAGCAGCCAAGGGGCAAGCGCCCTAGAGCTGTTTTTT.

The gene calls are TRBV19 and TRBJ1-6; 8 bases match TRBD1. The CDR3 runs 21 residues. Germline loops: CDR1 LNHDA, CDR2 SQIVND (reference sequence). J gave up 5 bases and V 4 bases, and 22 bases lay outside the gene matches. This chain's CDR3 is CASSTPLRDRRRDVHNSPLHF. CDR3 bases: TGTGCCAGTAGTACTCCCCTCCGGGACAGGCGTCGGGATGTTCATAATTCACCCCTCCACTTT.

The genes are TRBV12-3 or TRBV12-4 and TRBJ1-2; D is uncertain. Between the trimmed V and J ends, which lost 2 bases and 8 bases, there was a span of 12 bases. This CDR3 is built from 13 residues. DNA of the CDR3: TGTGCCAGCAGTTTATCGGTCGCCGGCGGCTACACCTTC. Protein: CASSLSVAGGYTF.

V usage is TRBV5-4 and J usage is TRBJ2-7; 10 bases agree with TRBD1. Germline V gene data show CDR1 as SGHNT and CDR2 as YYREEE (reference sequence). V lost 2 bases and J lost 2; bases outside the gene matches: 4. CDR3 length: 15 amino acids. For the CDR3, the DNA is TGTGCCAGCAGCTTTCTTGGACAGGGGGCCTACGAGCAGTACTTC. Translation: CASSFLGQGAYEQYF.

The genes are TRBV2 and TRBJ1-1; D possibly corresponds to TRBD1 (6 bases). V was shortened by 3 bases and J by 1 base, with 9 bases between the two germline ends. CDR3 length equals 14 residues. Germline V gene lookup returns CDR1 SNHLY and CDR2 FYNNEI. The CDR3 reads CASSELGANTEAFF. The CDR3 DNA reads TGTGCCAGCAGTGAGCTGGGGGCGAACACTGAAGCTTTCTTT.

The chain couples TRBV12-3 or TRBV12-4 to TRBJ1-2; tentatively, D is TRBD1 (5 bases). Trimming removed 3 bases at V and 7 bases at J, with 9 bases between. This CDR3 region has 12 residues. The chain's CDR3 is CASSFRDRGYTF. The CDR3 DNA reads as TGTGCCAGCAGTTTCAGGGACCGTGGCTACACCTTC.

This chain joins TRBV7-9 and TRBJ2-7; D is undetermined. V was pared by 3 bases and J by 0 bases, with 6 bases between. CDR1 is SEHNR, CDR2 FQNEAQ, per germline (reference sequence). The CDR3 covers 13 residues. CDR3 sequence: CASSFESSYEQYF. CDR3 DNA sequence: TGTGCCAGCAGCTTCGAGAGCTCCTACGAGCAGTACTTC.

The V gene is TRBV7-9, the J gene TRBJ2-7; 10 bases are a match to TRBD1. The CDR3 runs 15 residues. The ends lost 5 bases at V and 7 bases at J; junction bases unmatched: 11. The germline gives CDR1 SEHNR, CDR2 FQNEAQ (reference sequence). DNA of the CDR3: TGTGCCAGCAGCCAGGGGACAGGGGCTCGGGGAGAGCAGTACTTC. Protein product: CASSQGTGARGEQYF.

V gene TRBV6-6 combines with J gene TRBJ1-2, with 11 bases that match TRBD1. The junction had 14 bases not matched to a gene; V was cut back by 5 bases and J by 6 bases. The CDR3 runs 17 residues. CDR1 and CDR2 from the germline V gene are MNHNY and SVGAGI (reference sequence). CDR3 sequence: CASSQLPGQGGTDGYTF. In DNA, the CDR3 is TGTGCCAGCAGTCAACTTCCGGGACAGGGGGGGACGGATGGCTACACCTTC.

The rearrangement uses TRBV7-9 and TRBJ2-3, with unresolved D. The CDR3 sequence is 16 residues long. CDR1 and CDR2 from the germline V gene are SEHNR and FQNEAQ (reference sequence). Trimming took 1 base from V and 1 from J, leaving 12 bases between them. CDR3 sequence: CASSLEGYPGTDTQYF. The CDR3, as DNA: TGTGCCAGCAGCTTAGAGGGCTACCCTGGCACAGATACGCAGTATTTT. Full variable domain (rest looked up from reference TRBV7-9 and TRBJ2-3): DTGVSQNPRHKITKRGQNVTFRCDPISEHNRLYWYRQTLGQGPEFLTYFQNEAQLEKSRLLSDRFSAERPKGSFSTLEIQRTEQGDSAMYLCASSLEGYPGTDTQYFGPGTRLTVL.

The genes are TRBV28 and TRBJ1-5, with 7 positions matching TRBD1. With V trimmed by 7 bases and J by 0 bases, 12 bases remained unmatched. The CDR3 is 17 residues long. CDR1 MDHEN and CDR2 SYDVKM come from the germline V gene. CDR3 in amino acids: CASITTGDLYSNQPQHF. CDR3 DNA sequence: TGTGCCAGCATAACTACAGGGGACCTTTATAGCAATCAGCCCCAGCATTTT.

This sequence joins TRBV28 and TRBJ2-7, with D perhaps TRBD2 (5 bases). The length of the CDR3 is 15 residues. Looked up from germline, CDR1 is MDHEN and CDR2 is SYDVKM. V was pared by 6 bases and J by 0 bases, with 15 bases between. The CDR3 region has the DNA TGTGCCAGCAGAACTACTAGACTGAGCTCCTACGAGCAGTACTTC. This encodes CASRTTRLSSYEQYF. Filled out from reference TRBV28 and TRBJ2-7, the complete variable domain reads DVKVTQSSRYLVKRTGEKVFLECVQDMDHENMFWYRQDPGLGLRLIYFSYDVKMKEKGDIPEGYSVSREKKERFSLILESASTNQTSMYLCASRTTRLSSYEQYFGPGTRLTVT.

The J gene is TRBJ1-6, the V gene TRBV5-4; D is unresolved. Per the germline V gene, CDR1 is SGHNT and CDR2 is YYREEE (reference sequence). This CDR3 has 15 residues. The V end lost 3 bases, the J end lost 5 bases, and 12 bases lay between the germline ends. CDR3 in amino acids: CASSSHVGNNSPLHF. For the CDR3, the DNA is TGTGCCAGCAGCTCACACGTGGGAAATAATTCACCCCTCCACTTT.

V and J are TRBV24-1 and TRBJ2-7; 9 bases line up with TRBD1. The V gene's germline CDR1 is KGHDR and CDR2 SFDVKD. The CDR3 spans 16 residues. After removal of 4 bases from V and 5 bases from J, the junction contained 11 bases not matched to a gene. The CDR3 region has the DNA TGTGCCACCAGTGACCCCAGGGGGGACAGGGCCCACGAGCAGTACTTC. Encoded protein: CATSDPRGDRAHEQYF.

This clone was seen once. The chain recombines TRBV7-2 with TRBJ2-6; D is uncertain. Germline V gives CDR1 SGHTA, CDR2 FQGNSA. V was clipped by 5 bases and J by 5 bases, with 19 bases between them. The CDR3 has 17 residues. The CDR3 nucleotides read TGTGCCAGCAGCAGATCGATCAGACAAAGTCGGGCCAACGTCCTGACTTTC. It translates to CASSRSIRQSRANVLTF.

The rearrangement uses TRBV11-2 and TRBJ2-1, with 7 positions matching TRBD2. Germline-derived CDR1 and CDR2 are SGHAT and FQNNGV. The CDR3 is made up of 15 amino acids. V shed 1 base and J 3 bases; nucleotides not matched to a gene: 3. The CDR3 nucleotides read TGTGCCAGCAGCTTAGTAAGGGACTACTACAATGAGCAGTTCTTC. It specifies CASSLVRDYYNEQFF.

The CDR3: CASRQGGSYEQYF. CDR3 sequence (DNA): TGTGCCAGCAGGCAGGGGGGGTCCTACGAGCAGTACTTC. This sequence joins TRBV6-5 and TRBJ2-7; D possibly matches TRBD1 or TRBD2 (7 bases each). Trimming pared 6 bases from V and 1 base from J, leaving 10 bases between. CDR3 size: 13 residues. Germline V gives CDR1 MNHEY, CDR2 SVGAGI.

The CDR3 region is CASTWSSGANVLTF. The DNA for the CDR3 is TGTGCCAGCACCTGGAGCTCTGGGGCCAACGTCCTGACTTTC. J is TRBJ2-6 and V is TRBV9; D call uncertain. Germline CDR1 SGDLS, CDR2 YYNGEE. V was pared by 6 bases and J by 0 bases, with 7 bases between. The CDR3 length is 14 residues.

The V and J genes are TRBV24-1 and TRBJ1-2; TRBD1 aligns across 12 bases. The CDR3 has 18 residues. The germline V gene encodes CDR1 KGHDR and CDR2 SFDVKD. The V and J ends lost 0 bases and 4 bases, in that order; junction bases with no gene match: 8. In DNA form, the CDR3 reads TGTGCCACCAGTGATTTGGGGCGGGACAGGGGGCGCCCCTATGGCTACACCTTC. Residues: CATSDLGRDRGRPYGYTF.

The chain combines TRBV11-2 with TRBJ2-1; D gene uncertain. The V end lost 1 base, the J end lost 5 bases, and 6 bases lay between the germline ends. The CDR3 has 13 residues. CDR1 and CDR2 from the germline V gene are SGHAT and FQNNGV. Here the CDR3 DNA reads TGTGCCAGCAGCTTAGGCCGACACAATGAGCAGTTCTTC. Its translation is CASSLGRHNEQFF.

The J gene is TRBJ2-2, the V gene TRBV7-7; 8 bases line up with TRBD2. V lost 5 bases and J lost 3; bases outside the gene matches: 14. Per germline, CDR1 SSHAT and CDR2 FNYEAQ (reference sequence). The CDR3 spans 18 residues. CDR3 sequence (DNA): TGTGCCAGCAGCGAATTAGGCGGCGGGGGGCGCCACACCGGGGAGCTGTTTTTT. This encodes CASSELGGGGRHTGELFF.

The V gene is TRBV19, the J gene TRBJ2-3; no reliable D call. The CDR3 contains 11 residues. Germline V lookup: CDR1 LNHDA, CDR2 SQIVND (reference sequence). The V end lost 3 bases, the J end lost 6 bases, and 4 bases lay between the germline ends. The CDR3 nucleotides are TGTGCCAGTAGTATGGTCGATACGCAGTATTTT. This gives the protein CASSMVDTQYF. The full variable domain, in which reference TRBV19 and TRBJ2-3 provide the parts outside the CDR3, is DGGITQSPKYLFRKEGQNVTLSCEQNLNHDAMYWYRQDPGQGLRLIYYSQIVNDFQKGDIAEGYSVSREKKESFPLTVTSAQKNPTAFYLCASSMVDTQYFGPGTRLTVL.

The chain couples TRBV11-3 to TRBJ1-1, with 7 bases identical to TRBD1. The germline V gene encodes CDR1 SGHNT and CDR2 YENEEA. The CDR3 has 14 amino acids. V was clipped by 5 bases and J by 5 bases; unmatched bases: 8. The DNA of the CDR3 is TGTGCCAGCAGCCCTCACAGGGGTAGTACTGAAGCTTTCTTT. The encoded protein is CASSPHRGSTEAFF.